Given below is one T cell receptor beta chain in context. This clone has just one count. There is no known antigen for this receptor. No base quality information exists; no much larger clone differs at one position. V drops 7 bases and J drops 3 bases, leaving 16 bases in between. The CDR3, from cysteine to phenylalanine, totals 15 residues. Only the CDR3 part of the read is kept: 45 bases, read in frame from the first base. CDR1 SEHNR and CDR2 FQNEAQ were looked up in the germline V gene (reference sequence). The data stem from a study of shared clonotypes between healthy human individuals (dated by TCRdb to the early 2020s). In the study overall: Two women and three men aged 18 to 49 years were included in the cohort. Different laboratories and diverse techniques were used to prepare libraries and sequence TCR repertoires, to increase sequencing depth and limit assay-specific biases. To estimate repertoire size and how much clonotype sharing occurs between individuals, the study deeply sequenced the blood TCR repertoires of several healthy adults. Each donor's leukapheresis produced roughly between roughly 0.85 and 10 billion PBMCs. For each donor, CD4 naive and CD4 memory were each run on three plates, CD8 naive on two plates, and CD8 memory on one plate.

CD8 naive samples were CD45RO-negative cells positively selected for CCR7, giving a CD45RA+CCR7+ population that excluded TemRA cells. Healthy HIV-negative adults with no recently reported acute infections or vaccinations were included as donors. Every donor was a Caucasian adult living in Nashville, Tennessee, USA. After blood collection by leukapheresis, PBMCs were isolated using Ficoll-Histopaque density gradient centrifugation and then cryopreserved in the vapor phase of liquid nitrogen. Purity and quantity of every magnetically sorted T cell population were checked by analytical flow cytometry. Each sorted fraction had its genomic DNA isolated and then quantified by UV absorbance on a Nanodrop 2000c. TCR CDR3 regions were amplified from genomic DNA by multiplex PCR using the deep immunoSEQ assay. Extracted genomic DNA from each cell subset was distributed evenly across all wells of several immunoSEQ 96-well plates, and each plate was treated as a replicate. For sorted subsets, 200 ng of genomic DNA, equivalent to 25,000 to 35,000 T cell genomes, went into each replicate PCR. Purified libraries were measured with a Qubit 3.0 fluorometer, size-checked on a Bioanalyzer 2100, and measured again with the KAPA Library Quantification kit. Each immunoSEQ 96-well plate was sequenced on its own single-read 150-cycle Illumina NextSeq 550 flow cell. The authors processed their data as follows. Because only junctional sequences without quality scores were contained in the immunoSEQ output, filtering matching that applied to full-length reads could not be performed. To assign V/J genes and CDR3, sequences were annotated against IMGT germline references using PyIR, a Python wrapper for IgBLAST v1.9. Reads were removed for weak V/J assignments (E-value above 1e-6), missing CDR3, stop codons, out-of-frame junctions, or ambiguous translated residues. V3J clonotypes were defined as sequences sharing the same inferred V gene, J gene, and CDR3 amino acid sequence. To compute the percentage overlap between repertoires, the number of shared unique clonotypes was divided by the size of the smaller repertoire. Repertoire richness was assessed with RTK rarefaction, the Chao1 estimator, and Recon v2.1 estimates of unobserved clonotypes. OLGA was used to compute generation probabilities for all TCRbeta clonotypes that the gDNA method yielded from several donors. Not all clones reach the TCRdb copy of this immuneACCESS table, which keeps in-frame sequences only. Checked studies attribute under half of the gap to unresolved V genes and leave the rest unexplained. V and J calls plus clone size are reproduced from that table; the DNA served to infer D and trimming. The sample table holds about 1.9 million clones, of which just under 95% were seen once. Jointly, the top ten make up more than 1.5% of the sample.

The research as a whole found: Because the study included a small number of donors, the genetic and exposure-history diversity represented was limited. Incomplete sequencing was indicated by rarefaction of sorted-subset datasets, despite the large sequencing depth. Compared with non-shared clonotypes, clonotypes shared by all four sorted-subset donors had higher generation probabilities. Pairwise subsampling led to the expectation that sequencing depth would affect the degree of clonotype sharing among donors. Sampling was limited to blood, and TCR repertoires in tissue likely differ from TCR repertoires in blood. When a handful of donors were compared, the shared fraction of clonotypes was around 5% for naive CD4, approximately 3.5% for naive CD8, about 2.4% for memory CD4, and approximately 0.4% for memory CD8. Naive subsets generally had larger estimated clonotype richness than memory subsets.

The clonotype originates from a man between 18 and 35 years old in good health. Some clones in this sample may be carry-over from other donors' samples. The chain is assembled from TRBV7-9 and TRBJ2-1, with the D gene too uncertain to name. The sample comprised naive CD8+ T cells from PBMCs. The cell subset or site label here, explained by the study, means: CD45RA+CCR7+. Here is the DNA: TGTGCCAGCAACGTGGTAGGCGGAAGCTACAATGAGCAGTTCTTC. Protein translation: CASNVVGGSYNEQFF.